The 21 T cell receptor beta chains below were found in one sample sequenced in a study of blood T cell repertoires in COVID-19. Libraries were prepared by immunoSEQ multiplex PCR; TCRdb keeps only in-frame clonotypes and omits some of them. The sample includes fewer than 250,000 clones, about nine tenths seen only once; the top ten take 3.5% to 4.5%. The specimen sequenced was peripheral blood. These receptors originate from a man aged 50 to 59 with acute or convalescent COVID-19.

The count of this clone is one. The chain joins TRBV6-5 to TRBJ2-1, with 7 bases matching TRBD2. Germline V CDR1 and CDR2: MNHEY, SVGAGI. The CDR3 has 12 residues. V dropped 6 bases and J dropped 9; count of bases not matched to a gene: 5. CDR3 residues: CASRRGDGEQFF. CDR3 bases: TGTGCCAGCAGACGGGGGGACGGTGAGCAGTTCTTC.

The chain links TRBV7-2 to TRBJ1-3, with no clear D. The germline gives CDR1 SGHTA, CDR2 FQGNSA. V was cut by 1 base and J by 0 bases, with 13 bases left in between. This CDR3 is 17 amino acids long. CDR3 protein: CASSLGGVGRSGNTIYF. The CDR3 DNA is TGTGCCAGCAGCTTAGGCGGGGTCGGTCGCTCTGGAAACACCATATATTTT.

This clone was found once. This sequence joins TRBV6-5 and TRBJ1-6; weak D call: TRBD1 (6 bases). Trimming removed 8 bases from V and 0 bases from J, with 11 bases in between. CDR1 is MNHEY and CDR2 is SVGAGI in the germline V gene. CDR3 length: 15 residues. CDR3 loop: CASRDNSSYNSPLHF. CDR3 coding DNA: TGTGCCAGCCGGGACAACAGCTCCTATAATTCACCCCTCCACTTT.

With regard to this clone: The same CDR3 also results from other DNA sequences found in this sample. The chain couples TRBV29-1 to TRBJ1-1; 7 positions agree with TRBD1. The CDR3 has 13 residues. Germline-derived CDR1 and CDR2 are SQVTM and ANQGSEA. With V trimmed by 4 bases and J by 2 bases, 4 bases remained unmatched. CDR3 DNA sequence: TGCAGCGTTGTGGGACAGCTCAACACTGAAGCTTTCTTT. Translation: CSVVGQLNTEAFF.

This chain uses TRBV16 with TRBJ1-5; tentative D call: TRBD1 (5 bases). V was shortened by 4 bases and J by 1 base, with 11 bases between the two germline ends. The germline CDR1 and CDR2 sequences are KGHSY and FQNENV. CDR3 size: 15 residues. Written as DNA, the CDR3 is TGTGCCAGCAGCCCCGATCGACAGAGCAATCAGCCCCAGCATTTT. Its translation is CASSPDRQSNQPQHF.

The chain's CDR3 is CASSPDILNTEAFF. CDR3 bases: TGTGCCAGCAGCCCGGACATCCTGAACACTGAAGCTTTCTTT. This chain uses TRBV5-6 with TRBJ1-1; perhaps TRBD1 as D (5 bases). Germline V gene lookup returns CDR1 SGHDT and CDR2 YYEEEE. Trimming left V 4 bases short and J 0 bases short, with 10 bases between. This CDR3 is built from 14 residues.

The J gene is TRBJ2-7, the V gene TRBV3-1 (or the pseudogene TRBV3-2); 10 bases map to TRBD1. The CDR3 is made up of 16 amino acids. The V segment lost 4 bases and the J segment 3 bases; nucleotides outside the gene matches: 9. Looked up from germline, CDR1 is LGHDT and CDR2 is YNNKEL (reference sequence). The CDR3 sequence is CASSPDRGRVGYEQYF. CDR3 coding DNA: TGTGCCAGCAGCCCGGACAGGGGGAGAGTCGGCTACGAGCAGTACTTC.

V and J are TRBV30 and TRBJ1-1; tentative D call: TRBD1 (5 bases). The CDR3 sequence is 15 residues long. Germline V gene sequence: CDR1 GTSNPN, CDR2 SVGIG (reference sequence). The germline V and J ends were trimmed by 4 bases and 5 bases, with 20 bases remaining between them. CDR3 amino acids: CAWTPLEGWNTEAFF. As DNA, the CDR3 is TGTGCCTGGACCCCTCTGGAGGGGTGGAATACTGAAGCTTTCTTT.

The CDR3, as DNA: TGTGCCAGCAGCGAGCCTGGGGGGAGTGGCTACACCTTC. Translation: CASSEPGGSGYTF. The chain has TRBV6-5 and TRBJ1-2; perhaps TRBD1 as D (5 bases). The CDR3 is 13 amino acids. Trimming removed 6 bases from V and 7 bases from J, with 15 bases in between. Germline CDR1 MNHEY, CDR2 SVGAGI.

This clone has a single count. The rearrangement uses TRBV12-5 and TRBJ2-2, with D perhaps TRBD2 (6 bases). This CDR3 comprises 14 residues. CDR1 is LGHNT, CDR2 FRNRAP, per germline. V gave up 4 bases and J gave up 7 bases, with 13 bases separating them. The CDR3 sequence is CASGWAPDYGELFF. CDR3 nucleotide sequence: TGTGCTAGTGGTTGGGCCCCGGACTACGGGGAGCTGTTTTTT.

The CDR3 spells CASSPGRTDTQYF. The CDR3 DNA reads TGTGCCAGCTCACCCGGCAGGACAGATACGCAGTATTTT. The rearrangement links TRBV18 to TRBJ2-3; no clear D gene. Germline values: CDR1 KGHSH, CDR2 LQKENI. The CDR3 is made up of 13 amino acids. V was clipped by 3 bases and J by 3 bases, with 7 bases between them.

The V and J genes are TRBV5-5 and TRBJ1-1; no definite D call. The CDR3 has 11 amino acids. Trimming left V 2 bases short and J 7 bases short, with 6 bases between. The germline V gene encodes CDR1 SGHKS and CDR2 YYEKEE (reference sequence). The CDR3 sequence is CASSFEGEAFF. For the CDR3, the DNA is TGTGCCAGCAGCTTTGAGGGTGAAGCTTTCTTT.

The rearrangement uses TRBV19 and TRBJ1-2, with a possible D match to TRBD1 (6 bases). CDR3 size: 14 residues. The germline V gene has CDR1 LNHDA and CDR2 SQIVND (reference sequence). Trimming took off 5 bases at V and 0 bases at J, with 10 bases between the two ends. CDR3 in DNA: TGTGCCAGTAGTCAAAGGACAGCTAACTATGGCTACACCTTC. Its translation: CASSQRTANYGYTF.

The CDR3 sequence: CASSPDRDRRNTIYF. Here the CDR3 DNA reads TGTGCCAGTAGTCCCGACCGGGACAGAAGAAACACCATATATTTT. This chain links TRBV19 with TRBJ1-3; 7 nucleotides line up with TRBD1. With V trimmed by 5 bases and J by 5 bases, 9 bases remained unmatched. This CDR3 is built from 15 residues. Germline CDR1 LNHDA, CDR2 SQIVND (reference sequence).

This clone was seen just once. The chain recombines TRBV9 with TRBJ1-1; D is unclear. This CDR3 region has 15 residues. The V gene lost 1 base and the J gene lost 4 bases, with 14 bases spanning the gap. The germline CDR1 and CDR2 sequences are SGDLS and YYNGEE. The CDR3 coding sequence is TGTGCCAGCAGCGTAAATGGAGGGTCGGGCACTGAAGCTTTCTTT. This translates into CASSVNGGSGTEAFF.

This clone was found once. The CDR3 is CATTLRQGTEAFF. CDR3 sequence (DNA): TGTGCCACCACCCTCCGTCAGGGCACTGAAGCTTTCTTT. V and J are TRBV11-2 and TRBJ1-1; tentative D call: TRBD1 (5 bases). The CDR3 runs to 13 residues. V was pared by 10 bases and J by 4 bases, with 16 bases between. The germline V gene encodes CDR1 SGHAT and CDR2 FQNNGV.

The V and J genes are TRBV2 and TRBJ1-5, with TRBD1 as a possible D gene (5 bases). The V gene's germline CDR1 is SNHLY and CDR2 FYNNEI. V gave up 1 base and J gave up 0 bases, with 10 bases separating them. The CDR3 is 16 amino acids. The CDR3 region has the DNA TGTGCCAGCAGTGAAGACAGGTCCTATAGCAATCAGCCCCAGCATTTT. It yields the protein CASSEDRSYSNQPQHF.

A few counts support this clone. This chain connects TRBV21-1 to TRBJ1-3; the DNA was not used to check the table's D call, TRBD1. TRBV21-1 is recorded as a pseudogene. The CDR3 is 15 residues long. In DNA, the CDR3 is TGTGCCCGGGACAGGGCAACCCAGGGTGGAAACACCATATATTTT. Protein: CARDRATQGGNTIYF.

This clone was seen just once. The chain links TRBV2 to TRBJ1-6, with 10 bases aligning to TRBD1. Germline CDR1 SNHLY, CDR2 FYNNEI. With V trimmed by 5 bases and J by 6 bases, 4 bases remained unmatched. This CDR3 spans 15 amino acids. The CDR3: CASSSRQGANSPLHF. CDR3 in DNA: TGTGCCAGCAGTAGTAGACAGGGGGCTAATTCACCCCTCCACTTT.

This chain joins TRBV5-4 and TRBJ2-2, with D possibly being TRBD2 (7 bases). Germline CDR1 is SGHNT and CDR2 is YYREEE (reference sequence). The CDR3 contains 16 residues. Trimming pared 4 bases from V and 6 bases from J, leaving 19 bases between. Here the CDR3 DNA reads TGTGCCAGCAGCGGGACCGGGACTAAGGGGGCCGGGGAGCTGTTTTTT. Translated: CASSGTGTKGAGELFF.

CDR3 coding DNA: TGTGCCAGCAGTTTATTGACAGGGTTTAAGGTTGATAATTCACCCCTCCACTTT. Its translation: CASSLLTGFKVDNSPLHF. V usage is TRBV27 and J usage is TRBJ1-6, with 7 bases aligning to TRBD1. CDR3 size: 18 residues. Looked up from germline, CDR1 is MNHEY and CDR2 is SMNVEV (reference sequence). V lost 1 base to trimming and J lost 5 bases; unmatched junction nucleotides: 11.